The 27 T cell receptor beta chains below were found in one sample sequenced in a study of cytomegalovirus exposure and HLA in healthy donors. TCRdb's table, derived via immunoSEQ multiplex PCR, lists solely in-frame clones and lacks some. The sample lists 130,000 or so clones, roughly 86% seen once, with about 3% in the top ten. The sequenced sample was PBMCs. The receptor set was obtained from a man aged 30 to 39 in good health and CMV-seronegative.

The chain links TRBV11-2 to TRBJ2-2, with TRBD2 as a possible D gene (5 bases). V was clipped by 5 bases and J by 7 bases, with 11 bases between them. The germline gives CDR1 SGHAT, CDR2 FQNNGV. The length of the CDR3 is 13 residues. CDR3 in amino acids: CASSAREFGELFF. The CDR3 DNA follows: TGTGCCAGCAGCGCAAGGGAGTTCGGGGAGCTGTTTTTT.

The genes are TRBV5-1 and TRBJ2-6, with 9 positions matching TRBD1. V lost 2 bases and J lost 3; bases outside the gene matches: 6. The CDR3 loop spans 17 amino acids. Germline CDR1 is SGHRS and CDR2 is YFSETQ. The chain's CDR3 is CASSFIGTGLGANVLTF. In DNA form, the CDR3 reads TGCGCCAGCAGCTTTATCGGGACAGGGCTTGGGGCCAACGTCCTGACTTTC.

The chain recombines TRBV6-5 with TRBJ2-7; perhaps TRBD2 as D (7 bases). V was cut by 6 bases and J by 5 bases, with 17 bases left in between. CDR1 is MNHEY and CDR2 is SVGAGI in the germline V gene. The CDR3 sequence is 14 residues long. The CDR3 DNA reads as TGTGCCAGCAGCCGCCCGCCCGGGGGGCACGAGCAGTACTTC. Residues: CASSRPPGGHEQYF.

This sequence joins TRBV20-1 and TRBJ2-7; D uncertain. CDR3 length: 11 residues. Trimming removed 5 bases from V and 1 base from J, with 6 bases in between. The germline CDR1 and CDR2 sequences are DFQATT and SNEGSKA (reference sequence). CDR3 in amino acids: CSASGSYEQYF. The CDR3, as DNA: TGCAGTGCTTCGGGTTCCTACGAGCAGTACTTC.

The chain uses TRBV5-1 and TRBJ1-2; 7 nucleotides match TRBD1. V was pared by 2 bases and J by 8 bases, with 9 bases of the junction left unmatched. The CDR3 covers 14 residues. Per germline, CDR1 SGHRS and CDR2 YFSETQ. The CDR3 loop reads CASSFGQGVGGYTF. The CDR3 DNA sequence: TGCGCCAGCAGCTTCGGGCAGGGGGTAGGCGGCTACACCTTC.

The V and J genes are TRBV7-3 and TRBJ2-5; tentative D call: TRBD2 (6 bases). Trimming removed 7 bases at V and 2 bases at J, with 14 bases between. CDR3 size: 14 residues. Germline CDR1 is SGHTA and CDR2 is FQGTGA. The CDR3 sequence: CASNSGRGQETQYF. The DNA of the CDR3 is TGTGCCAGCAATAGCGGTAGGGGACAAGAGACCCAGTACTTC.

This chain links TRBV5-1 with TRBJ2-2; D ambiguous. V dropped 2 bases and J dropped 4 bases, with 6 bases sitting between them. The CDR3 loop spans 13 amino acids. Germline values: CDR1 SGHRS, CDR2 YFSETQ. The CDR3 region has the DNA TGCGCCAGCAGCTTCCAGTTCACCGGGGAGCTGTTTTTT. Protein sequence: CASSFQFTGELFF.

The genes are TRBV4-3 and TRBJ2-5, with D possibly being TRBD1 (6 bases). The CDR3 sequence is 15 residues long. Deletions cut 0 bases from V and 4 bases from J, with 12 bases between. The V gene's germline CDR1 is LGHNA and CDR2 YSLEER. This chain's CDR3 is CASSQDRRGGETQYF. In nucleotides, the CDR3 is TGCGCCAGCAGCCAAGATAGGAGAGGGGGAGAGACCCAGTACTTC.

The gene calls are TRBV7-9 and TRBJ1-1, with 8 bases aligning to TRBD1. Per the germline V gene, CDR1 is SEHNR and CDR2 is FQNEAQ (reference sequence). The CDR3 has 14 residues. V shed 2 bases and J 3 bases; nucleotides not matched to a gene: 2. For the CDR3, the DNA is TGTGCCAGCAGCTTACAGGGGGCATACACTGAAGCTTTCTTT. Its protein is CASSLQGAYTEAFF.

The chain uses TRBV7-2 and TRBJ1-5, with D unclear. This CDR3 is built from 15 residues. Trimming removed 5 bases at V and 7 bases at J, with 18 bases between. Germline V CDR1 and CDR2: SGHTA, FQGNSA. CDR3 sequence reads: CASSPGPIGGQPQHF. CDR3 in DNA: TGTGCCAGCAGCCCAGGACCGATTGGAGGGCAGCCCCAGCATTTT. Variable domain in full (rest from reference TRBV7-2 and TRBJ1-5): GAGVSQSPSNKVTEKGKDVELRCDPISGHTALYWYRQSLGQGLEFLIYFQGNSAPDKSGLPSDRFSAERTGGSVSTLTIQRTQQEDSAVYLCASSPGPIGGQPQHFGDGTRLSIL.

V is TRBV6-6 and J is TRBJ1-3, with D unclear. V shed 2 bases and J shed 10 bases, with 6 bases lying between them. There are 11 residues in the CDR3. Germline loops: CDR1 MNHNY, CDR2 SVGAGI (reference sequence). The CDR3 reads CASSYPGTIYF. The CDR3, as DNA: TGTGCCAGCAGTTACCCGGGGACCATATATTTT.

The table lists this clone with a count of one. The chain joins TRBV5-1 to TRBJ2-2; TRBD1 aligns across 9 bases. V trimming: 3 bases; J trimming: 4 bases; junction bases outside the gene matches: 7. Per the germline V gene, CDR1 is SGHRS and CDR2 is YFSETQ. The CDR3 runs to 16 residues. The CDR3 is CASSWSGQGSTGELFF. The DNA of the CDR3 is TGCGCCAGCAGCTGGTCAGGACAGGGGAGCACCGGGGAGCTGTTTTTT.

The chain has TRBV11-2 and TRBJ2-1; TRBD2 matches at 8 bases. With V trimmed by 6 bases and J by 7 bases, 14 bases remained unmatched. This CDR3 contains 16 residues. Germline assignment: CDR1 SGHAT and CDR2 FQNNGV. The CDR3 DNA reads as TGTGCCAGCAGATTCGGCGCGGGGGGCGGGTGGAATGAGCAGTTCTTC. Translated: CASRFGAGGGWNEQFF.

This chain uses TRBV2 with TRBJ2-7; D uncertain. V lost 3 bases and J 1 base, leaving 4 bases between the germline ends. This CDR3 comprises 12 residues. Germline lookup yields CDR1 SNHLY and CDR2 FYNNEI. The CDR3 DNA reads TGTGCCAGCAGTGACGGGTCCTACGAGCAGTACTTC. Its translation is CASSDGSYEQYF.

About this clone itself: The junction departs from the called germline gene at one end, perhaps through a read error. The rearrangement uses TRBV18 and TRBJ1-3; TRBD1 matches 11 bases. This CDR3 contains 16 residues. Germline values: CDR1 KGHSH, CDR2 LQKENI. The CDR3 DNA reads as TGTGCCAGCTCACCCGGACAGGGGGCATTGGGAAATACCATATATTTT. Its protein product is CASSPGQGALGNTIYF.

The chain joins TRBV5-1 to TRBJ2-7, with D tentatively TRBD2 (5 bases). The CDR3 loop spans 15 amino acids. V was clipped by 4 bases and J by 5 bases, with 19 bases between them. In germline, CDR1 is SGHRS, CDR2 YFSETQ. In DNA form, the CDR3 reads TGCGCCAGCAGCGAGGGTGTTTTATCCGAGGACGAGCAGTACTTC. Translated: CASSEGVLSEDEQYF.

The rearrangement joins TRBV18 to TRBJ1-2, with D perhaps TRBD1 (5 bases). The V end lost 4 bases, the J end lost 2 bases, and 17 bases lay between the germline ends. The germline V gene encodes CDR1 KGHSH and CDR2 LQKENI. The length of the CDR3 is 16 residues. CDR3 residues: CASSQAGRGGNYGYTF. DNA for the CDR3: TGTGCCAGCTCACAAGCCGGTCGGGGGGGAAACTATGGCTACACCTTC. The full variable domain, with the rest looked up from reference TRBV18 and TRBJ1-2, is NAGVMQNPRHLVRRRGQEARLRCSPMKGHSHVYWYRQLPEEGLKFMVYLQKENIIDESGMPKERFSAEFPKEGPSILRIQQVVRGDSAAYFCASSQAGRGGNYGYTFGSGTRLTVV.

This clone has a single count. The chain carries TRBV19 and TRBJ1-2; 9 bases map to TRBD1. The V gene's germline CDR1 is LNHDA and CDR2 SQIVND (reference sequence). V lost 3 bases, J lost 3 bases, and 2 bases stayed unmatched. This CDR3 comprises 14 residues. CDR3 sequence reads: CASSIRTGDYGYTF. In DNA, the CDR3 is TGTGCCAGTAGTATTCGGACAGGGGACTATGGCTACACCTTC. Together with reference TRBV19 and TRBJ1-2, the CDR3 gives the full variable domain: DGGITQSPKYLFRKEGQNVTLSCEQNLNHDAMYWYRQDPGQGLRLIYYSQIVNDFQKGDIAEGYSVSREKKESFPLTVTSAQKNPTAFYLCASSIRTGDYGYTFGSGTRLTVV.

V usage is TRBV4-2 and J usage is TRBJ2-3, with 14 positions matching TRBD2. Germline V gene data show CDR1 as LGHNA and CDR2 as YNFKEQ. After removal of 0 bases from V and 5 bases from J, the junction contained 1 base not matched to a gene. CDR3 size: 16 residues. Here the CDR3 DNA reads TGTGCCAGCAGCCAAGAGGGACTAGCGGGGGTAGATACGCAGTATTTT. Its protein product is CASSQEGLAGVDTQYF.

This clone was counted once. The V call is TRBV18, the J call TRBJ1-1, with D possibly TRBD1 on 5 matching bases. Looked up from germline, CDR1 is KGHSH and CDR2 is LQKENI. CDR3 length: 17 residues. Trimming stripped 3 bases from V and 4 bases from J, with 21 bases between. CDR3 coding DNA: TGTGCCAGCTCACCCCGCCTCTACGCAGGGCGGGGCACTGAAGCTTTCTTT. Translated: CASSPRLYAGRGTEAFF.

As DNA, the CDR3 is TGTGCCAGCAGCTTAGGGACACGGAAGTATGGCTACACCTTC. This translates into CASSLGTRKYGYTF. This sequence joins TRBV11-2 and TRBJ1-2; perhaps TRBD1 as D (5 bases). CDR3 size: 14 residues. V lost 1 base and J lost 5, with 11 bases in between. Germline CDR1 reads SGHAT; CDR2 reads FQNNGV.

This chain joins TRBV5-6 and TRBJ1-3, with D possibly being TRBD1 (6 bases). Deletions cut 1 base from V and 5 bases from J, with 22 bases between. The germline V gene encodes CDR1 SGHDT and CDR2 YYEEEE. CDR3 length: 18 amino acids. CDR3 in DNA: TGTGCCAGCAGCTTGACTAGGGGGATATTGGGGAGAAGAAACACCATATATTTT. This translates into CASSLTRGILGRRNTIYF.

This chain uses TRBV4-3 with TRBJ1-6; tentatively, D is TRBD1 (5 bases). The V end was cut by 0 bases, the J end by 4 bases, with 13 bases between. Germline CDR1 is LGHNA and CDR2 is YSLEER. This CDR3 has 17 amino acids. The CDR3 DNA reads as TGCGCCAGCAGCCAAGACGCCGGGACTGATTATAATTCACCCCTCCACTTT. It yields the protein CASSQDAGTDYNSPLHF.

The V and J genes are TRBV29-1 and TRBJ2-7; D might be TRBD1 (6 bases). Trimming removed 4 bases from V and 0 bases from J, with 10 bases in between. This CDR3 has 13 amino acids. Per the germline V gene, CDR1 is SQVTM and CDR2 is ANQGSEA. DNA for the CDR3: TGCAGCGTTGTCGGACAGAGCTCCTACGAGCAGTACTTC. Translated, it gives CSVVGQSSYEQYF.

The J gene is TRBJ2-3, the V gene TRBV2; TRBD2 matches at 8 bases. The CDR3 extends over 14 amino acids. Germline V gene data show CDR1 as SNHLY and CDR2 as FYNNEI. The junction had 11 bases not matched to a gene; V was cut back by 8 bases and J by 7 bases. CDR3 in DNA: TGTGCCAGCGCGGCGGGGGGCCCTGCCTATACGCAGTATTTT. Residues: CASAAGGPAYTQYF. The entire variable domain, with the rest obtained from reference TRBV2 and TRBJ2-3, is as follows: EPEVTQTPSHQVTQMGQEVILRCVPISNHLYFYWYRQILGQKVEFLVSFYNNEISEKSEIFDDQFSVERPDGSNFTLKIRSTKLEDSAMYFCASAAGGPAYTQYFGPGTRLTVL.

This chain connects TRBV7-2 to TRBJ2-2, with D possibly being TRBD1 (6 bases). V shed 5 bases and J shed 1 base, with 8 bases lying between them. The length of the CDR3 is 14 residues. The V gene's germline CDR1 is SGHTA and CDR2 FQGNSA. This chain's CDR3 is CASSPGQNTGELFF. CDR3 DNA: TGTGCCAGCAGCCCGGGACAGAACACCGGGGAGCTGTTTTTT.

This clone was found once. V is TRBV7-2 and J is TRBJ2-7; TRBD2 might be the D (6 bases). Between the trimmed V and J ends, which lost 0 bases and 5 bases, there was a span of 11 bases. The CDR3 length is 14 residues. Per germline, CDR1 SGHTA and CDR2 FQGNSA. The CDR3 coding sequence is TGTGCCAGCAGCTTAGCGGAGGGGTGGGACGAGCAGTACTTC. This codes for CASSLAEGWDEQYF.